Listed below are T cell receptor beta chains from one sample, sequenced in a study of T cells in Graves' hyperthyroidism and ophthalmopathy. From the multiplex PCR reads, TCRdb called clonotypes with MiXCR, one entry per CDR3 protein. The table records 250,000 to 350,000 distinct CDR3 sequences, over 15% of them present only once. Sequenced input: blood. These receptor sequences come from a man aged 25 to 40 with Graves' hyperthyroidism. Both conserved end residues are part of each CDR3. The order of the fields is CDR3 protein, CDR3 DNA, D gene, clone size, V gene, J gene. A D gene is named only where the DNA matches it firmly. Clone size, where shown, is once, few, many, or a class for clones that have expanded.

CDR3aa: CASSLGGQGVYNEQFF
CDR3nt: TGCGCCAGCAGCTTGGGGGGACAGGGGGTGTACAATGAGCAGTTCTTC
d_gene: TRBD1
abundance: many
v_gene: TRBV5-1
j_gene: TRBJ2-1

CDR3aa: CASSPLDGLNTEAFF
CDR3nt: TGTGCCAGCAGTCCGCTGGACGGATTGAACACTGAAGCTTTCTTT
d_gene: NA
abundance: many
v_gene: TRBV12-3/TRBV12-4
j_gene: TRBJ1-1

CDR3aa: CASSYGGRQYEQYF
CDR3nt: TGTGCCAGCAGCTATGGCGGCAGACAGTACGAGCAGTACTTC
d_gene: NA
abundance: many
v_gene: TRBV7-9
j_gene: TRBJ2-7

CDR3aa: CASSPQNKGTQYF
CDR3nt: TGTGCCAGCAGCCCCCAAAACAAGGGGACCCAGTACTTC
d_gene: NA
abundance: NA
v_gene: TRBV7-3
j_gene: TRBJ2-5

CDR3aa: CASSFHRGPGLNTEAFF
CDR3nt: TGCGCCAGCAGCTTCCACAGGGGGCCGGGGCTGAACACTGAAGCTTTCTTT
d_gene: TRBD1
abundance: many
v_gene: TRBV5-1
j_gene: TRBJ1-1

CDR3aa: CASSAGTGSQPQHF
CDR3nt: TGTGCCAGCAGCGCCGGGACAGGCAGCCAGCCCCAGCATTTT
d_gene: TRBD1
abundance: NA
v_gene: TRBV9
j_gene: TRBJ1-5

CDR3aa: CASSLSSKADTQYF
CDR3nt: TGTGCCAGCAGCTTATCTTCTAAAGCAGATACGCAGTATTTT
d_gene: NA
abundance: NA
v_gene: TRBV7-3
j_gene: TRBJ2-3

CDR3aa: CSARDLRNTEAFF
CDR3nt: TGCAGTGCTAGAGACCTAAGGAACACTGAAGCTTTCTTT
d_gene: NA
abundance: many
v_gene: TRBV20-1
j_gene: TRBJ1-1

CDR3aa: CASGFSPGQTFYNEQFF
CDR3nt: TGTGCTAGTGGTTTTTCACCGGGACAGACCTTCTACAATGAGCAGTTCTTC
d_gene: TRBD1
abundance: many
v_gene: TRBV12-5
j_gene: TRBJ2-1

CDR3aa: CASSYRAGFSTDTQYF
CDR3nt: TGTGCCAGCAGTTATAGAGCGGGCTTCAGCACAGATACGCAGTATTTT
d_gene: NA
abundance: NA
v_gene: TRBV27
j_gene: TRBJ2-3

CDR3aa: CASSEGYLNTGELFF
CDR3nt: TGTGCCAGCAGTGAAGGCTACTTAAACACCGGGGAGCTGTTTTTT
d_gene: NA
abundance: many
v_gene: TRBV6-1
j_gene: TRBJ2-2

CDR3aa: CASSEDPGSSYEQYF
CDR3nt: TGTGCCAGCAGTGAAGACCCAGGGAGCTCCTACGAGCAGTACTTC
d_gene: NA
abundance: NA
v_gene: TRBV6-1
j_gene: TRBJ2-7

CDR3aa: CAARGVGRETQYF
CDR3nt: TGTGCCGCTCGCGGGGTGGGACGGGAGACCCAGTACTTC
d_gene: NA
abundance: few
v_gene: TRBV10-3
j_gene: TRBJ2-5

CDR3aa: CATQTGGPYEQYF
CDR3nt: TGTGCCACACAGACAGGGGGACCCTACGAGCAGTACTTC
d_gene: TRBD1
abundance: NA
v_gene: TRBV6-1
j_gene: TRBJ2-7

CDR3aa: CASSLDSGAAREAFF
CDR3nt: TGTGCCAGCAGCTTAGATTCCGGGGCAGCCCGTGAAGCTTTCTTT
d_gene: NA
abundance: many
v_gene: TRBV7-9
j_gene: TRBJ1-1

CDR3aa: CASRPGGIYGYTF
CDR3nt: TGTGCCAGCAGGCCCGGCGGAATCTATGGCTACACCTTC
d_gene: NA
abundance: NA
v_gene: TRBV28
j_gene: TRBJ1-2

CDR3aa: CASSFKAGQGRAGELFF
CDR3nt: TGTGCCAGCAGTTTTAAGGCGGGACAGGGCCGCGCCGGGGAGCTGTTTTTT
d_gene: TRBD1
abundance: NA
v_gene: TRBV27
j_gene: TRBJ2-2

CDR3aa: CASSLTGNYGYTF
CDR3nt: TGTGCCAGCAGCCTGACAGGGAACTATGGCTACACCTTC
d_gene: TRBD1
abundance: many
v_gene: TRBV27
j_gene: TRBJ1-2

CDR3aa: CASSTPGQDSYEQYF
CDR3nt: TGTGCCAGCAGCACCCCGGGACAGGACTCCTACGAGCAGTACTTC
d_gene: TRBD1
abundance: few
v_gene: TRBV5-4
j_gene: TRBJ2-7

CDR3aa: CASSPREEDGYTF
CDR3nt: TGTGCCAGCAGTCCCAGGGAAGAGGATGGCTACACCTTC
d_gene: NA
abundance: NA
v_gene: TRBV6-1
j_gene: TRBJ1-2

CDR3aa: CASSQGVVSNQPQHF
CDR3nt: TGTGCCAGCAGCCAAGGGGTGGTTAGCAATCAGCCCCAGCATTTT
d_gene: NA
abundance: many
v_gene: TRBV3-1
j_gene: TRBJ1-5